The 5 T cell receptor beta chains below all came from one sample that was sequenced in a study of breast tumors, draining lymph nodes, adjacent tissues. Each CDR3 protein is one row after TCRdb ran MiXCR on the multiplex PCR reads. Of around 250,000 distinct CDR3 sequences listed, 30% to 35% were seen once; the top ten hold 3% to 4%. The lymph nodes were axillary draining lymph nodes from breast cancer patients. The sequencing sample was made of axillary lymph node tissue. The source is a female donor with breast cancer. Some clones in this sample may be carry-over from other donors' samples.

This clonotype has at least ten counts. V usage is TRBV7-9 and J usage is TRBJ1-2; 8 bases are shared with TRBD1. This CDR3 comprises 15 residues. CDR1 and CDR2 from the germline V gene are SEHNR and FQNEAQ (reference sequence). J was trimmed by 7 bases and V by 8 bases; bases with no gene match: 15. CDR3 in DNA: TGTGCCAGCCAGGACCAGGACAGGGTAATCAGTGGCTACACCTTC. Translated: CASQDQDRVISGYTF.

This clonotype was observed many times. The rearrangement links TRBV5-6 to TRBJ2-3; 9 bases map to TRBD2. Germline CDR1 is SGHDT and CDR2 is YYEEEE. The CDR3 consists of 17 residues. V shed 5 bases and J 0 bases; nucleotides not matched to a gene: 10. The DNA of the CDR3 is TGTGCCAGCAGACGTGAAGAAGCGGGGGGTAGCACAGATACGCAGTATTTT. It translates to CASRREEAGGSTDTQYF.

The chain combines TRBV20-1 with TRBJ1-2; 7 positions match TRBD1. The trim removed 6 bases at V and 7 bases at J, leaving 8 bases unmatched. Germline V gene sequence: CDR1 DFQATT, CDR2 SNEGSKA (reference sequence). CDR3 length equals 12 residues. CDR3 region: CSAGAGGIGYTF. The CDR3 DNA follows: TGCAGTGCCGGGGCAGGGGGTATTGGCTACACCTTC.

The chain employs TRBV20-1 and TRBJ1-5, with D possibly TRBD1 on 6 matching bases. This CDR3 is 15 amino acids long. CDR1 and CDR2 from the germline V gene are DFQATT and SNEGSKA (reference sequence). V was pared by 2 bases and J by 3 bases, with 14 bases between. The CDR3 DNA reads TGCAGTGCTAGATCCCCGGACAGACCCAATCAGCCCCAGCATTTT. This sequence encodes CSARSPDRPNQPQHF.

Only one count was recorded for this clonotype. V usage is TRBV29-1 and J usage is TRBJ2-7; a possible D gene is TRBD1 (6 bases). Between the trimmed V and J ends, which lost 5 bases and 2 bases, there was a span of 16 bases. CDR1 is SQVTM, CDR2 ANQGSEA, per germline. The CDR3 has 14 residues. CDR3 in amino acids: CSVPTQGCPYEQYF. The CDR3, as DNA: TGCAGCGTTCCTACCCAGGGGTGTCCCTACGAGCAGTACTTC.